The 24 T cell receptor beta chains given below trace back to one sample, sequenced in a study of beta chain features in type 1 diabetes. Expressed TCRB transcripts were sequenced because the entire RNA isolate underwent reverse transcription. Sequenced by immunoSEQ multiplex PCR; TCRdb stores in-frame clones only, minus some. The table lists about 160,000 clones, about 8.1% of them singletons. The sample comprised central memory CD4+ T cells from blood. Receptors originate from a young man in good health.

This clone has just a few counts. The chain couples TRBV28 to TRBJ2-1; TRBD2 agrees at 8 bases. V lost 3 bases, J lost 4 bases, and 17 bases stayed unmatched. The CDR3 runs to 19 residues. Germline V lookup: CDR1 MDHEN, CDR2 SYDVKM. The CDR3 region has the DNA TGTGCCAGCAGTTTGGGCCGTGAGAACGGGAGGGCCCCTTACAATGAGCAGTTCTTC. Translated: CASSLGRENGRAPYNEQFF.

This clone was counted between two and nine times. The chain links TRBV19 to TRBJ2-1, with 9 nucleotides matching TRBD2. Losses at the gene ends were 5 bases for V and 3 bases for J; bases not matched to a gene: 5. This CDR3 comprises 15 residues. CDR1 LNHDA and CDR2 SQIVND come from the germline V gene (reference sequence). The CDR3 DNA reads as TGTGCCAGTAGTCTGAGACTAGCGGTCTACAATGAGCAGTTCTTC. Its protein is CASSLRLAVYNEQFF. Filled out from reference TRBV19 and TRBJ2-1, the complete variable domain reads DGGITQSPKYLFRKEGQNVTLSCEQNLNHDAMYWYRQDPGQGLRLIYYSQIVNDFQKGDIAEGYSVSREKKESFPLTVTSAQKNPTAFYLCASSLRLAVYNEQFFGPGTRLTVL.

This clone was observed a few times. This chain joins TRBV9 and TRBJ2-1, with D unresolved. V gave up 4 bases and J gave up 4 bases, with 6 bases separating them. From germline, CDR1 is SGDLS and CDR2 YYNGEE. The CDR3 has 12 residues. CDR3 sequence: CASSLSYNEQFF. In DNA form, the CDR3 reads TGTGCCAGCAGCCTCTCTTACAATGAGCAGTTCTTC. The variable domain in full, with the rest retrieved from reference TRBV9 and TRBJ2-1, is DSGVTQTPKHLITATGQRVTLRCSPRSGDLSVYWYQQSLDQGLQFLIQYYNGEERAKGNILERFSAQQFPDLHSELNLSSLELGDSALYFCASSLSYNEQFFGPGTRLTVL.

This clone was recorded a few times. The chain uses TRBV5-6 and TRBJ1-3, with no clear D. The CDR3 sequence is 14 residues long. CDR1 SGHDT and CDR2 YYEEEE come from the germline V gene. Trimming pared 0 bases from V and 0 bases from J, leaving 4 bases between. CDR3 region: CASSLGDSGNTIYF. The DNA for the CDR3 is TGTGCCAGCAGCTTGGGAGACTCTGGAAACACCATATATTTT.

This clone appeared many times. The chain couples TRBV4-1 to TRBJ2-7; D is possibly TRBD2 (5 bases). CDR1 is MGHRA and CDR2 is YSYEKL in the germline V gene. The length of the CDR3 is 15 residues. Trimming pared 4 bases from V and 3 bases from J, leaving 16 bases between. The CDR3 bases are TGCGCCAGCAGCCCGAGGCGGGCTGCGTACTACGAGCAGTACTTC. Translated: CASSPRRAAYYEQYF.

Only a few counts were recorded for this clone. V is TRBV28 and J is TRBJ1-5; tentative D call: TRBD1 (5 bases). The CDR3 totals 13 residues. Germline CDR1 is MDHEN and CDR2 is SYDVKM. V lost 7 bases and J lost 7, with 14 bases in between. The CDR3 sequence is CASNHGGDQPQHF. The CDR3 nucleotides are TGTGCCAGCAACCACGGAGGGGACCAGCCCCAGCATTTT. Using reference TRBV28 and TRBJ1-5 for the parts outside the CDR3, the full variable domain is DVKVTQSSRYLVKRTGEKVFLECVQDMDHENMFWYRQDPGLGLRLIYFSYDVKMKEKGDIPEGYSVSREKKERFSLILESASTNQTSMYLCASNHGGDQPQHFGDGTRLSIL.

The sample holds a few counts of this clone. This chain uses TRBV19 with TRBJ2-1; possibly TRBD2 for D (5 bases). The V and J ends lost 3 bases and 6 bases respectively, with 12 bases between them. CDR3 length: 14 amino acids. Looked up from germline, CDR1 is LNHDA and CDR2 is SQIVND (reference sequence). The CDR3 here is CASSMAVGSNEQFF. As DNA, the CDR3 is TGTGCCAGTAGTATGGCAGTGGGGAGCAATGAGCAGTTCTTC.

The CDR3: CASSLGRTGYQPQHF. Written as DNA, the CDR3 is TGTGCCAGCAGCTTAGGACGGACAGGGTATCAGCCCCAGCATTTT. The V call is TRBV7-2, the J call TRBJ1-5; 8 bases fit TRBD1. Looked up from germline, CDR1 is SGHTA and CDR2 is FQGNSA. The CDR3 loop spans 15 amino acids. V lost 1 base and J lost 5; bases outside the gene matches: 4.

This clone appeared a few times. A read error may produce the germline difference seen at one junction end. The chain couples TRBV7-7 to TRBJ2-5; no clear D gene. This CDR3 has 14 residues. Germline V gene lookup returns CDR1 SSHAT and CDR2 FNYEAQ (reference sequence). The CDR3 spells CASSRVVRGETQYF. The CDR3 nucleotides are TGTGCTAGCAGCCGGGTTGTCCGCGGAGAGACCCAGTACTTC.

The V gene is TRBV19, the J gene TRBJ2-5; 10 nucleotides agree with TRBD2. Germline values: CDR1 LNHDA, CDR2 SQIVND (reference sequence). Trimming removed 5 bases from V and 4 bases from J; junction bases left unmatched: 10. The CDR3 contains 16 residues. The CDR3 DNA sequence: TGTGCCAGTAGTTTGGCTAGCGGGAGCTCAGGAGAGACCCAGTACTTC. It encodes CASSLASGSSGETQYF.

A few counts support this clone. This rearrangement joins TRBV2 to TRBJ2-5; 13 bases map to TRBD2. CDR3 size: 17 residues. The ends lost 6 bases at V and 5 bases at J; junction bases unmatched: 12. Germline V gene sequence: CDR1 SNHLY, CDR2 FYNNEI. This chain's CDR3 is CASSGGLAGARGETQYF. For the CDR3, the DNA is TGTGCCAGCAGCGGAGGACTAGCGGGGGCCAGGGGGGAGACCCAGTACTTC.

This clone was detected only a few times. This chain connects TRBV18 to TRBJ1-1; 10 nucleotides line up with TRBD1. V lost 1 base and J lost 5; bases outside the gene matches: 10. Germline V gene lookup returns CDR1 KGHSH and CDR2 LQKENI. CDR3 length: 17 residues. CDR3 residues: CASSPLETGGAGTEAFF. The CDR3, as DNA: TGTGCCAGCTCACCACTTGAGACAGGGGGCGCGGGTACTGAAGCTTTCTTT.

V is TRBV7-2 and J is TRBJ2-3, with D hard to call. V was cut by 1 base and J by 2 bases, with 10 bases left in between. CDR1 is SGHTA, CDR2 FQGNSA, per germline. The CDR3 consists of 15 residues. The chain's CDR3 is CASSLGGLNTDTQYF. The DNA of the CDR3 is TGTGCCAGCAGCTTAGGAGGCCTAAACACAGATACGCAGTATTTT.

There are a few counts of this clone. This chain joins TRBV11-2 and TRBJ1-2; TRBD1 agrees at 9 bases. V was pared by 5 bases and J by 2 bases, with 3 bases of the junction left unmatched. CDR1 is SGHAT and CDR2 is FQNNGV in the germline V gene. The CDR3 contains 14 residues. CDR3 bases: TGTGCCAGCAGCGCCGGACAGGGGAACTATGGCTACACCTTC. Protein: CASSAGQGNYGYTF.

This clone was seen a few times. The V gene is TRBV5-4, the J gene TRBJ2-2; D gene ambiguous. Germline assignment: CDR1 SGHNT and CDR2 YYREEE (reference sequence). V lost 1 base to trimming and J lost 0 bases, with 10 bases between them. This CDR3 has 16 amino acids. In DNA form, the CDR3 reads TGTGCCAGCAGCTTGAGTCGTACTGCGAACACCGGGGAGCTGTTTTTT. Translation gives CASSLSRTANTGELFF.

The rearrangement links TRBV27 to TRBJ2-3; D is perhaps TRBD1 (6 bases). This CDR3 region has 15 residues. Trimming took 5 bases from V and 1 from J, leaving 13 bases between them. Germline V CDR1 and CDR2: MNHEY, SMNVEV (reference sequence). The CDR3 DNA reads as TGTGCCAGCAGTCTCATCAGGGGTGGCACAGATACGCAGTATTTT. Translated: CASSLIRGGTDTQYF.

This clone was counted only a few times. CDR3 region: CASSPGRQSGQGDYGYTF. In nucleotides, the CDR3 is TGTGCCAGCTCACCAGGCAGACAGAGCGGACAGGGGGACTATGGCTACACCTTC. The V call is TRBV18, the J call TRBJ1-2; 10 positions agree with TRBD1. Germline CDR1 KGHSH, CDR2 LQKENI. The CDR3 loop spans 18 amino acids. The junction had 12 bases not matched to a gene; V was cut back by 2 bases and J by 3 bases. Together with reference TRBV18 and TRBJ1-2, the CDR3 gives the full variable domain: NAGVMQNPRHLVRRRGQEARLRCSPMKGHSHVYWYRQLPEEGLKFMVYLQKENIIDESGMPKERFSAEFPKEGPSILRIQQVVRGDSAAYFCASSPGRQSGQGDYGYTFGSGTRLTVV.

The rearrangement links TRBV10-3 to TRBJ2-7; 11 bases are shared with TRBD1. Germline-derived CDR1 and CDR2 are ENHRY and SYGVKD. This CDR3 is 14 amino acids long. V dropped 2 bases and J dropped 5; count of bases not matched to a gene: 2. CDR3 in DNA: TGTGCCATCAGTGAGGGACAGGGGGCCCACGAGCAGTACTTC. It codes for CAISEGQGAHEQYF.

The V gene is TRBV7-2, the J gene TRBJ2-5; weak D call: TRBD2 (5 bases). The CDR3 has 14 amino acids. Germline V lookup: CDR1 SGHTA, CDR2 FQGNSA. Trimming took 7 bases from V and 5 from J, leaving 17 bases between them. The CDR3 DNA reads as TGTGCCAGCACCTGGGCGGGTAGTGAGGAGACCCAGTACTTC. This encodes CASTWAGSEETQYF.

The gene calls are TRBV11-2 and TRBJ1-6; no clear D gene. The V gene's germline CDR1 is SGHAT and CDR2 FQNNGV. This CDR3 has 13 residues. Deletions cut 1 base from V and 9 bases from J, with 7 bases between. CDR3 bases: TGTGCCAGCAGCTTAGTCAGAGGTTCACCCCTCCACTTT. Protein: CASSLVRGSPLHF.

V gene TRBV25-1 combines with J gene TRBJ2-2; D is unresolved. Germline CDR1 is MGHDK and CDR2 is SYGVNS. The germline V and J ends were trimmed by 4 bases and 3 bases, with 12 bases remaining between them. This CDR3 contains 15 residues. The CDR3 nucleotides read TGTGCCAGCAGTGGGGCACCTCTGGACACCGGGGAGCTGTTTTTT. It translates to CASSGAPLDTGELFF.

This clone appeared a few times. The chain is built from TRBV10-3 and TRBJ1-1, with 10 bases matching TRBD1. CDR3 length: 15 residues. V shed 4 bases and J 4 bases; nucleotides not matched to a gene: 6. Per germline, CDR1 ENHRY and CDR2 SYGVKD. In DNA, the CDR3 is TGTGCCATCAGTGCGACAGGGGGCGCGGGCACTGAAGCTTTCTTT. As protein: CAISATGGAGTEAFF.

CDR3 sequence reads: CATSRGPEEKLFF. As DNA, the CDR3 is TGTGCCACCAGCAGAGGTCCGGAGGAGAAACTGTTTTTT. The chain carries TRBV15 and TRBJ1-4, with no clear D. The CDR3 contains 13 residues. V gave up 1 base and J gave up 11 bases, with 11 bases separating them. Per the germline V gene, CDR1 is LNHNV and CDR2 is YYDKDF (reference sequence).

J is TRBJ1-4 and V is TRBV28, with a weak D call TRBD1 (6 bases). CDR1 is MDHEN and CDR2 is SYDVKM in the germline V gene. The V end was cut by 5 bases, the J end by 3 bases, with 16 bases between. The CDR3 extends over 16 amino acids. DNA of the CDR3: TGTGCCAGCAGTAAAAGCCTTTCAGGGGCTAATGAAAAACTGTTTTTT. Its translation is CASSKSLSGANEKLFF. Complete variable domain (other parts from reference TRBV28 and TRBJ1-4): DVKVTQSSRYLVKRTGEKVFLECVQDMDHENMFWYRQDPGLGLRLIYFSYDVKMKEKGDIPEGYSVSREKKERFSLILESASTNQTSMYLCASSKSLSGANEKLFFGSGTQLSVL.